These 4 T cell receptor beta chains were sequenced from one sample in a study of post-analysis software for immune sequencing data (dated by TCRdb to 2014 to 2015). Antigens of these TCRs are unknown. The protocol used for the library was PCR. TCRdb lists the instrument as Illumina HiSeq 2500. Unique molecular identifiers were incorporated into TCR beta cDNA libraries to reduce PCR and sequencing biases. TCRdb itself trimmed the public reads at Q25 with fastp, ran MiXCR and retained productive beta chains. For every CDR3 protein sequence, its rows merge into one entry that carries the most common genes and DNA. This sample holds roughly 200,000 distinct CDR3 sequences; 29% were observed only once. Roughly 3.4% of the sample lies in the top ten. Here is what the overall study found, with its caveats: Significantly higher frequencies in patients than in controls were found for five TRBV segments, including TRBV5-6, TRBV5-1 and TRBV20-1.

Sequenced input: blood. The receptors derive from a girl under 18 with multiple sclerosis.

The table lists this clonotype with many counts. The chain's CDR3 is CATGQVNYGYTF. The CDR3 nucleotides are TGTGCCACCGGGCAGGTTAACTATGGCTACACCTTC. This chain connects TRBV15 to TRBJ1-2; no clear D gene. The CDR3 is 12 residues long. Germline V gene sequence: CDR1 LNHNV, CDR2 YYDKDF (reference sequence). V lost 8 bases and J 1 base, leaving 8 bases between the germline ends.

This clonotype was found a few times. The rearrangement links TRBV7-9 to TRBJ2-1, with 10 bases identical to TRBD2. The V segment lost 5 bases and the J segment 7 bases; nucleotides outside the gene matches: 17. The CDR3 length is 18 residues. The germline V gene has CDR1 SEHNR and CDR2 FQNEAQ (reference sequence). CDR3 protein: CASSRKQTSGRVRNEQFF. CDR3 in DNA: TGTGCCAGCAGCCGCAAGCAGACAAGCGGGAGGGTGAGGAATGAGCAGTTCTTC.

This clonotype has ten or more counts. The rearrangement joins TRBV5-1 to TRBJ2-3; TRBD2 matches at 7 bases. CDR1 SGHRS and CDR2 YFSETQ come from the germline V gene. J gave up 2 bases and V 9 bases, and 15 bases lay outside the gene matches. The CDR3 has 16 amino acids. Here the CDR3 reads CAIPPPPSGSTDTQYF. The CDR3 DNA sequence: TGCGCCATCCCACCCCCCCCTAGCGGTTCCACAGATACGCAGTATTTT.

This clonotype came up many times. The rearrangement links TRBV5-1 to TRBJ1-2; D perhaps matches TRBD1 (5 bases). The CDR3 sequence is 14 residues long. Germline V CDR1 and CDR2: SGHRS, YFSETQ. V lost 0 bases to trimming and J lost 4 bases, with 10 bases between them. The CDR3 region is CASSLDQGGYGYTF. The DNA of the CDR3 is TGCGCCAGCAGCTTGGACCAGGGTGGCTATGGCTACACCTTC.